The TCR beta chain described here comes from a study of cytomegalovirus exposure and HLA in healthy donors. The CDR3 extends over 13 amino acids. V shed 8 bases and J shed 0 bases, with 10 bases lying between them. The germline V gene encodes CDR1 MNHEY and CDR2 SMNVEV (reference sequence). The protocol was immunoSEQ multiplex PCR, while the TCRdb copy is restricted to in-frame clones and leaves out a portion. The sample records more than 120,000 clones, over 80% being singletons. The J gene is TRBJ1-1, the V gene TRBV27; D ambiguous. The sample taken for sequencing was PBMCs. This sequence was found in a man younger than 35 in good health and CMV-seropositive. CDR3 sequence: CASSTTVNTEAFF. The CDR3 nucleotides are TGTGCCAGCTCAACCACGGTGAACACTGAAGCTTTCTTT.